This T cell receptor beta chain is drawn from a study of blood T cell repertoires in COVID-19. Either two negative PCRs, clearance, or symptom resolution qualified Cohort 3 donors as recovered. TCRdb's copy holds only in-frame clones and misses some; the assay was immunoSEQ multiplex PCR. The repertoire holds roughly 280,000 clones, with about 90% as singletons. Germline V gene sequence: CDR1 MDHEN, CDR2 SYDVKM. The length of the CDR3 is 12 residues. V gave up 4 bases and J gave up 7 bases, with 7 bases separating them. This chain uses TRBV28 with TRBJ1-4; no reliable D call. The clonotype comes from an older woman who had recovered from COVID-19. The sequenced material came from PBMCs or T cells enriched from blood (not recorded which). The CDR3 bases are TGTGCCAGCAGTTCCTCCGGTGAAAAACTGTTTTTT. It encodes CASSSSGEKLFF.